Sequencing of this T cell receptor beta chain was carried out in a study of blood T cell repertoires in COVID-19. The overall study: Acute-phase and convalescent COVID-19 samples originated in the United States, Italy and Spain. The analysed material was cDNA or gDNA that came from T cells, B-cell-depleted T cells, or PBMCs.

In the source study's methods: For nucleated cells, counts were estimated from reference gene primer amplification. Libraries were prepared by immunoSEQ multiplex PCR; TCRdb keeps only in-frame clonotypes and omits some of them. Clone size and V and J calls were adopted from that table, with D and trimming inferred from the DNA. The table has fewer than 100,000 clones, about 93% seen once. Source material: peripheral blood. This TCR came from a woman older than 75 with acute or convalescent COVID-19.

The CDR3 is CASSLTGTKNSPLHF. For the CDR3, the DNA is TGCGCCAGCAGCCTCACCGGGACAAAGAATTCACCCCTCCACTTT. The chain combines TRBV4-3 with TRBJ1-6, with D possibly matching TRBD1 (6 bases). This CDR3 is built from 15 residues. From germline, CDR1 is LGHNA and CDR2 YSLEER. V lost 4 bases and J 7 bases, leaving 14 bases between the germline ends.